This is a list of T cell receptor beta chains from one sample in a study of shared clonotypes between healthy human individuals. Profiling relied on immunoSEQ multiplex PCR, and the TCRdb table lists in-frame clones only, not all of them. This sample has some 630,000 clones, with more than 70% found just once. Input material: memory CD4+ T cells sorted from blood. The receptor set was obtained from a woman younger than 45 in good health. Both conserved end residues are part of each CDR3. A D gene is named only where the DNA matches it firmly. Clone sizes are given selectively: once, few, many, or a class where the clone is expanded.

j_gene: TRBJ2-2
v_gene: TRBV5-1
len: 14
d_gene: .
abundance: .
CDR3aa: CASSMTVNTGELFF
CDR3nt: TGCGCCAGCAGCATGACAGTTAACACCGGGGAGCTGTTTTTT

j_gene: TRBJ2-7
v_gene: TRBV5-5
len: 14
d_gene: .
abundance: .
CDR3aa: CASSQHGRAYEQYF
CDR3nt: TGTGCCAGCAGTCAGCACGGTAGGGCCTACGAGCAGTACTTC

j_gene: TRBJ2-1
v_gene: TRBV5-6
len: 15
d_gene: .
abundance: once
CDR3aa: CASSLRPSPGNEQFF
CDR3nt: TGTGCCAGCAGCTTGCGCCCCTCCCCGGGCAATGAGCAGTTCTTC

j_gene: TRBJ1-3
v_gene: TRBV9
len: 14
d_gene: .
abundance: .
CDR3aa: CASSVAPAGNTIYF
CDR3nt: TGTGCCAGCAGCGTAGCCCCGGCTGGAAACACCATATATTTT

j_gene: TRBJ2-3
v_gene: TRBV7-2
len: 15
d_gene: .
abundance: few
CDR3aa: CASSRGREITDTQYF
CDR3nt: TGTGCCAGCAGCCGGGGGCGGGAGATCACAGATACGCAGTATTTT

j_gene: TRBJ2-7
v_gene: TRBV5-1
len: 14
d_gene: .
abundance: .
CDR3aa: CASSQQGFLYEQYF
CDR3nt: TGCGCCAGCAGCCAACAGGGTTTCCTCTACGAGCAGTACTTC

j_gene: TRBJ1-5
v_gene: TRBV6-5
len: 14
d_gene: .
abundance: many
CDR3aa: CASSQGRGVSAQHF
CDR3nt: TGTGCCAGCAGCCAGGGACGAGGGGTCTCGGCCCAGCATTTT

j_gene: TRBJ2-7
v_gene: TRBV5-1
len: 13
d_gene: .
abundance: many
CDR3aa: CASSFSGSYEQYF
CDR3nt: TGCGCCAGCAGCTTTAGCGGCTCCTACGAGCAGTACTTC

j_gene: TRBJ2-2
v_gene: TRBV6-5
len: 15
d_gene: .
abundance: once
CDR3aa: CASSLSGAWYGELFF
CDR3nt: TGTGCCAGCAGTTTGAGTGGGGCATGGTACGGGGAGCTGTTTTTT

j_gene: TRBJ2-5
v_gene: TRBV5-6
len: 15
d_gene: .
abundance: few
CDR3aa: CASSFNRLSFETQYF
CDR3nt: TGTGCCAGCAGCTTTAACAGGCTCTCCTTCGAGACCCAGTACTTC

j_gene: TRBJ2-5
v_gene: TRBV7-6
len: 16
d_gene: TRBD2
abundance: few
CDR3aa: CASSLLGSGGAETQYF
CDR3nt: TGTGCCAGCAGCTTATTAGGGAGCGGGGGGGCGGAGACCCAGTACTTC

j_gene: TRBJ1-2
v_gene: TRBV28
len: 13
d_gene: .
abundance: .
CDR3aa: CASTLRPGYGYTF
CDR3nt: TGTGCCAGCACCCTTCGGCCGGGCTATGGCTACACCTTC

j_gene: TRBJ1-1
v_gene: TRBV7-2
len: 13
d_gene: .
abundance: once
CDR3aa: CASSLWRITEAFF
CDR3nt: TGTGCCAGCAGCTTATGGAGAATCACTGAAGCTTTCTTT

j_gene: TRBJ2-5
v_gene: TRBV11-2
len: 16
d_gene: TRBD1
abundance: .
CDR3aa: CASSLAFGQGTETQYF
CDR3nt: TGTGCCAGCAGCCTAGCTTTCGGACAGGGAACAGAGACCCAGTACTTC

j_gene: TRBJ2-7
v_gene: TRBV6-1
len: 15
d_gene: .
abundance: .
CDR3aa: CASSELKSWGYEQYF
CDR3nt: TGTGCCAGCAGTGAACTCAAGTCCTGGGGCTACGAGCAGTACTTC

j_gene: TRBJ2-2
v_gene: TRBV2
len: 15
d_gene: TRBD2
abundance: few
CDR3aa: CASSGLAVNTGELFF
CDR3nt: TGTGCCAGCAGTGGACTAGCGGTGAACACCGGGGAGCTGTTTTTT

j_gene: TRBJ2-3
v_gene: TRBV5-4
len: 17
d_gene: .
abundance: .
CDR3aa: CASSSSPIRADTDTQYF
CDR3nt: TGTGCCAGCAGCTCCTCCCCTATCCGTGCAGACACAGATACGCAGTATTTT

j_gene: TRBJ2-5
v_gene: TRBV21-1
len: 14
d_gene: .
abundance: .
CDR3aa: CASSKGRGGETQYF
CDR3nt: TGTGCCAGCAGCAAAGGGCGGGGTGGAGAGACCCAGTACTTC

j_gene: TRBJ2-1
v_gene: TRBV7-9
len: 15
d_gene: .
abundance: .
CDR3aa: CASSEQGQLANEQFF
CDR3nt: TGTGCCAGCAGCGAACAGGGTCAGTTAGCAAATGAGCAGTTCTTC

j_gene: TRBJ2-1
v_gene: TRBV5-1
len: 15
d_gene: .
abundance: once
CDR3aa: CASAPLGGSYNEQFF
CDR3nt: TGCGCCAGCGCCCCCCTGGGGGGCTCCTACAATGAGCAGTTCTTC

j_gene: TRBJ1-6
v_gene: TRBV4-1
len: 15
d_gene: .
abundance: .
CDR3aa: CASSQPGLSPSPLHF
CDR3nt: TGCGCCAGCAGCCAGCCGGGGTTGAGCCCTTCACCCCTCCACTTT

j_gene: TRBJ2-1
v_gene: TRBV5-1
len: 15
d_gene: .
abundance: many
CDR3aa: CASSLDRSSYNEQFF
CDR3nt: TGCGCCAGCAGCTTGGACCGTAGCTCCTACAATGAGCAGTTCTTC

j_gene: TRBJ1-4
v_gene: TRBV4-1
len: 15
d_gene: TRBD1
abundance: .
CDR3aa: CASSQTGTGKEKLFF
CDR3nt: TGCGCCAGCAGCCAAACCGGGACAGGGAAAGAAAAACTGTTTTTT

j_gene: TRBJ2-5
v_gene: TRBV10-2
len: 12
d_gene: .
abundance: once
CDR3aa: CASSNSEETQYF
CDR3nt: TGCGCCAGCAGTAACAGTGAAGAGACCCAGTACTTC

j_gene: TRBJ1-2
v_gene: TRBV4-1
len: 15
d_gene: .
abundance: .
CDR3aa: CASSQDRQGWYGYTF
CDR3nt: TGCGCCAGCAGCCAAGACCGCCAGGGTTGGTATGGCTACACCTTC

j_gene: TRBJ2-5
v_gene: TRBV2
len: 14
d_gene: .
abundance: once
CDR3aa: CASSEAGQGKTQYF
CDR3nt: TGTGCCAGCAGTGAAGCGGGGCAGGGAAAGACCCAGTACTTC

j_gene: TRBJ1-4
v_gene: TRBV10-3
len: 13
d_gene: .
abundance: .
CDR3aa: CAISVTWNEKLFF
CDR3nt: TGTGCCATCAGTGTAACCTGGAATGAAAAACTGTTTTTT

j_gene: TRBJ1-3
v_gene: TRBV25-1
len: 12
d_gene: .
abundance: few
CDR3aa: CASGGGGNTIYF
CDR3nt: TGTGCCAGCGGGGGAGGTGGAAACACCATATATTTT

j_gene: TRBJ2-4
v_gene: TRBV25-1
len: 16
d_gene: TRBD1
abundance: .
CDR3aa: CASSGGQVGFTDIQYF
CDR3nt: TGTGCCAGCAGTGGGGGACAGGTGGGTTTTACGGACATTCAGTACTTC

j_gene: TRBJ2-3
v_gene: TRBV28
len: 15
d_gene: TRBD1
abundance: .
CDR3aa: CASSLSGQGTDTQYF
CDR3nt: TGTGCCAGCAGTTTATCGGGACAGGGGACAGATACGCAGTATTTT

j_gene: TRBJ2-3
v_gene: TRBV19
len: 15
d_gene: TRBD2
abundance: few
CDR3aa: CASSTSGRASDTQYF
CDR3nt: TGTGCCAGTAGTACTAGCGGGAGAGCCTCGGATACGCAGTATTTT

j_gene: TRBJ1-4
v_gene: TRBV5-1
len: 16
d_gene: .
abundance: .
CDR3aa: CASSLDGPATNEKLFF
CDR3nt: TGCGCCAGCAGCCTAGACGGGCCAGCAACTAATGAAAAACTGTTTTTT

j_gene: TRBJ1-5
v_gene: TRBV6-1
len: 16
d_gene: TRBD1
abundance: .
CDR3aa: CASSEFGTGYNQPQHF
CDR3nt: TGTGCCAGCAGTGAGTTTGGGACAGGATACAATCAGCCCCAGCATTTT

j_gene: TRBJ1-5
v_gene: TRBV2
len: 15
d_gene: .
abundance: .
CDR3aa: CASSERGGSNQPQHF
CDR3nt: TGTGCCTCCTCCGAGAGAGGGGGAAGCAATCAGCCCCAGCATTTT

j_gene: TRBJ2-2
v_gene: TRBV7-3
len: 15
d_gene: TRBD2
abundance: .
CDR3aa: CASSLSGRAAGELFF
CDR3nt: TGTGCCAGCAGCTTATCTGGGAGGGCCGCGGGGGAGCTGTTTTTT

j_gene: TRBJ2-1
v_gene: TRBV19
len: 16
d_gene: TRBD2
abundance: .
CDR3aa: CASSGTSGYQWDEQFF
CDR3nt: TGTGCCAGTAGCGGGACTAGCGGGTACCAATGGGATGAGCAGTTCTTC

j_gene: TRBJ1-1
v_gene: TRBV10-3
len: 16
d_gene: .
abundance: .
CDR3aa: CAISESDGGPYTEAFF
CDR3nt: TGTGCCATCAGTGAGTCGGATGGGGGACCGTACACTGAAGCTTTCTTT

j_gene: TRBJ2-7
v_gene: TRBV13
len: 14
d_gene: .
abundance: .
CDR3aa: CASSLAGVGYEQYF
CDR3nt: TGTGCCAGCAGCTTAGCAGGGGTGGGCTACGAGCAGTACTTC

j_gene: TRBJ2-3
v_gene: TRBV5-5
len: 15
d_gene: .
abundance: .
CDR3aa: CASSLSPWGTDTQYF
CDR3nt: TGTGCCAGCAGCTTGAGCCCGTGGGGCACAGATACGCAGTATTTT

j_gene: TRBJ1-2
v_gene: TRBV6-5
len: 15
d_gene: .
abundance: .
CDR3aa: CASSYSSGPGYGYTF
CDR3nt: TGTGCCAGCAGTTACTCTTCAGGGCCCGGTTATGGCTACACCTTC

j_gene: TRBJ2-3
v_gene: TRBV5-6
len: 12
d_gene: .
abundance: .
CDR3aa: CASSLNTDTQYF
CDR3nt: TGTGCCAGCAGCTTGAATACAGATACGCAGTATTTT

j_gene: TRBJ2-4
v_gene: TRBV15
len: 16
d_gene: .
abundance: .
CDR3aa: CATSREWGSGANIQYF
CDR3nt: TGTGCCACCAGCAGAGAATGGGGTAGCGGTGCGAACATTCAGTACTTC

j_gene: TRBJ2-7
v_gene: TRBV7-2
len: 15
d_gene: .
abundance: few
CDR3aa: CASSLRRADTYEQYF
CDR3nt: TGTGCCAGCAGCTTACGGAGAGCCGACACCTACGAGCAGTACTTC

j_gene: TRBJ2-5
v_gene: TRBV11-2
len: 17
d_gene: TRBD2
abundance: .
CDR3aa: CASSVASLAGSQETQYF
CDR3nt: TGTGCCAGCAGCGTCGCCTCACTAGCGGGAAGCCAAGAGACCCAGTACTTC

j_gene: TRBJ2-1
v_gene: TRBV7-6
len: 16
d_gene: TRBD2
abundance: .
CDR3aa: CASSLESAGAYNEQFF
CDR3nt: TGTGCCAGCAGCTTAGAGTCAGCGGGAGCCTACAATGAGCAGTTCTTC

j_gene: TRBJ1-5
v_gene: TRBV2
len: 13
d_gene: .
abundance: .
CDR3aa: CASSPGQNRPQHF
CDR3nt: TGTGCCAGCAGTCCAGGGCAAAATCGGCCCCAGCATTTT

j_gene: TRBJ2-3
v_gene: TRBV11-2
len: 17
d_gene: .
abundance: few
CDR3aa: CASSLDNSGLPPDTQYF
CDR3nt: TGTGCCAGCAGCTTAGATAACAGCGGGCTACCCCCAGATACGCAGTATTTT

j_gene: TRBJ2-5
v_gene: TRBV2
len: 13
d_gene: .
abundance: .
CDR3aa: CASSEDSQETQYF
CDR3nt: TGTGCCAGCAGTGAAGACAGTCAAGAGACCCAGTACTTC

j_gene: TRBJ2-1
v_gene: TRBV28
len: 15
d_gene: .
abundance: .
CDR3aa: CASRESRPDRNEQFF
CDR3nt: TGTGCCAGCAGGGAAAGTAGGCCAGACCGAAATGAGCAGTTCTTC

j_gene: TRBJ1-5
v_gene: TRBV19
len: 14
d_gene: .
abundance: .
CDR3aa: CASSSFGENQPQHF
CDR3nt: TGTGCCAGTAGTTCGTTCGGGGAAAATCAGCCCCAGCATTTT

j_gene: TRBJ2-1
v_gene: TRBV10-1
len: 16
d_gene: .
abundance: .
CDR3aa: CASSRQARGSYNEQFF
CDR3nt: TGCGCCAGCAGCAGACAGGCTCGGGGATCCTACAATGAGCAGTTCTTC

j_gene: TRBJ1-2
v_gene: TRBV7-9
len: 15
d_gene: TRBD1
abundance: .
CDR3aa: CASSLGRQGDYGYTF
CDR3nt: TGTGCCAGCAGCTTGGGGAGACAGGGGGACTATGGCTACACCTTC

j_gene: TRBJ2-3
v_gene: TRBV5-6
len: 16
d_gene: .
abundance: few
CDR3aa: CASSLAASAGTDTQYF
CDR3nt: TGTGCCAGCAGCTTGGCGGCTAGCGCCGGCACAGATACGCAGTATTTT

j_gene: TRBJ2-7
v_gene: TRBV28
len: 14
d_gene: TRBD2
abundance: .
CDR3aa: CASRRGGSSYEQYF
CDR3nt: TGTGCCAGCAGGCGGGGCGGGAGCTCCTACGAGCAGTACTTC

j_gene: TRBJ2-2
v_gene: TRBV6-6
len: 14
d_gene: .
abundance: .
CDR3aa: CASSYSIEVGELFF
CDR3nt: TGTGCCAGCAGTTACTCGATTGAGGTCGGGGAGCTGTTTTTT